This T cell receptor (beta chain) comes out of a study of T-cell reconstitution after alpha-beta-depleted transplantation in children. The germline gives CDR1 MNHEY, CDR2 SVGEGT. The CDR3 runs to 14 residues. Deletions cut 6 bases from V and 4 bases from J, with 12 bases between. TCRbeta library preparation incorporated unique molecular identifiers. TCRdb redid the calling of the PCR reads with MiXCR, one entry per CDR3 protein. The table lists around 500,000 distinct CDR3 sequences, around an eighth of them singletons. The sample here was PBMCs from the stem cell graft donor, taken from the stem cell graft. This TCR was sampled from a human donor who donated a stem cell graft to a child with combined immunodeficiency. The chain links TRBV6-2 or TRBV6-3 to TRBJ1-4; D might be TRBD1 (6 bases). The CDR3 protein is CASSRTEDNEKLFF. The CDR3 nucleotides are TGTGCCAGCAGCCGGACAGAAGATAATGAAAAACTGTTTTTT.